Described below is a single T cell receptor beta chain sequence and its context. Antigen: not known. Germline is not matched at one junction end, which may reflect a read error. This sample is drawn from a study of cytomegalovirus exposure and HLA in healthy donors. About the study: Approximately 170 million T cells yielded some 120 million unique TCR beta sequences in earlier analysis. Membership in the Caucasian-associated ancestry cluster was found for around 81% of almost 400 genotyped donors. Study-wide points: Most TCR sequences were rare, but some public TCRs occurred in many donors. As was reported, the HLA-A and HLA-B alleles of most subjects were accurately predicted from TCR beta sequences.

Primers for the PCR totalled 60 Vbeta and 13 Jbeta. Profiling relied on immunoSEQ multiplex PCR, and the TCRdb table lists in-frame clones only, not all of them. The sample includes approximately 170,000 clones, roughly 79% seen only once; the top ten take approximately 1.5%. The sequence was obtained from a man aged 40-55 years in good health and CMV-seronegative. The sequenced sample was PBMCs.

The CDR3 sequence is CSSSSGQGLVAGANVLTF. The CDR3, as DNA: TGTTCCAGCAGCTCTGGACAGGGTCTGGTGGCTGGGGCCAACGTCCTGACTTTC. The chain combines TRBV7-9 with TRBJ2-6; 8 bases are a match to TRBD1. The CDR3 runs 18 residues. The germline V gene encodes CDR1 SEHNR and CDR2 FQNEAQ (reference sequence).